This TCR beta chain was retrieved from a study of PD-1 blockade in classical Hodgkin lymphoma. Time point reported: cycle 4 day 1 (C4D1), after more than five weeks of nivolumab. Patients all relapsed after autologous stem cell transplantation, and there was variation in brentuximab vedotin exposure. About this clone itself: Its antigen is currently unknown.

Study results and caveats: Baseline TCR diversity was reportedly lower in newly diagnosed patients than healthy donors.

The CDR3 loop spans 14 amino acids. In germline, CDR1 is SGHRS, CDR2 YFSETQ. Trimming shortened V by 7 bases and J by 4 bases, and 15 bases separated the two germline ends. The protocol was immunoSEQ multiplex PCR, while the TCRdb copy is restricted to in-frame clones and leaves out a portion. The data hold tens of thousands of clones, with 86% observed a single time. The sample consisted of peripheral blood mononuclear cells (PBMCs), taken before the fourth cycle of nivolumab. V gene TRBV5-1 combines with J gene TRBJ2-1; D may be TRBD1 or TRBD2 (5 bases each). The source of this sequence is a human donor with classical Hodgkin lymphoma. The DNA for the CDR3 is TGCGCCAGCGATTCGGGACGCCCATACAATGAGCAGTTCTTC. It encodes CASDSGRPYNEQFF.